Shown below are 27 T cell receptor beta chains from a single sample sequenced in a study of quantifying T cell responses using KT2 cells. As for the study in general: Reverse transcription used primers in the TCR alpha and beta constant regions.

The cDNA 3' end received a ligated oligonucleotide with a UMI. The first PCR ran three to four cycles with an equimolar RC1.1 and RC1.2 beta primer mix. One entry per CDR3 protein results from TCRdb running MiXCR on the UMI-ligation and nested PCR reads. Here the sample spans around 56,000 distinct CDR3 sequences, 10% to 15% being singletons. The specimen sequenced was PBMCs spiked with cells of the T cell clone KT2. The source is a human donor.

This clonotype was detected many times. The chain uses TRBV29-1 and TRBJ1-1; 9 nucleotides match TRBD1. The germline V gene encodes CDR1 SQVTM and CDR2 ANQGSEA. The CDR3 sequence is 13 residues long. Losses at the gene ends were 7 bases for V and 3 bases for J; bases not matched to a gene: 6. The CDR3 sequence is CSAQTGGDTEAFF. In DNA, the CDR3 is TGCAGCGCACAGACAGGGGGTGACACTGAAGCTTTCTTT. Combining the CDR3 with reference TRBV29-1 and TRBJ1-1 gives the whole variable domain SAVISQKPSRDICQRGTSLTIQCQVDSQVTMMFWYRQQPGQSLTLIATANQGSEATYESGFVIDKFPISRPNLTFSTLTVSNMSPEDSSIYLCSAQTGGDTEAFFGQGTRLTVV.

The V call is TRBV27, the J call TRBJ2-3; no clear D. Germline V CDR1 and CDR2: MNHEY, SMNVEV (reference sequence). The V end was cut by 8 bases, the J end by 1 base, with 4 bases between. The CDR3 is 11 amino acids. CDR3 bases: TGTGCCAGCGCTCGCACAGATACGCAGTATTTT. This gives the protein CASARTDTQYF.

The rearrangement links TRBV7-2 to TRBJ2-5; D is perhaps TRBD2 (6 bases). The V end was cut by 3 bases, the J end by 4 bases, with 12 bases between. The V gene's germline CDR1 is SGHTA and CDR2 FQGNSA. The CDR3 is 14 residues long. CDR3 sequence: CASSFGGTLETQYF. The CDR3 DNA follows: TGTGCCAGCAGCTTTGGTGGGACTTTAGAGACCCAGTACTTC.

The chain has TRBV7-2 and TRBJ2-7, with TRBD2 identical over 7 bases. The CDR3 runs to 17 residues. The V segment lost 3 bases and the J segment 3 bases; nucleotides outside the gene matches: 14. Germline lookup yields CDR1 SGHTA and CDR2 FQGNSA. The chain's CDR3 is CASSLGGGSGKNYEQYF. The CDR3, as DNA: TGTGCCAGCAGCTTGGGGGGGGGAAGCGGGAAGAACTACGAGCAGTACTTC.

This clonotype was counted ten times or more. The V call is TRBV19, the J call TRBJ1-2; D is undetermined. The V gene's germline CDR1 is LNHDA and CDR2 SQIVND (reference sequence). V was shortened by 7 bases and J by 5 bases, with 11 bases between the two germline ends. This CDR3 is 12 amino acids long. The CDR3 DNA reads TGTGCCAGTATGGTTGGTGGATATGGCTACACCTTC. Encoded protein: CASMVGGYGYTF.

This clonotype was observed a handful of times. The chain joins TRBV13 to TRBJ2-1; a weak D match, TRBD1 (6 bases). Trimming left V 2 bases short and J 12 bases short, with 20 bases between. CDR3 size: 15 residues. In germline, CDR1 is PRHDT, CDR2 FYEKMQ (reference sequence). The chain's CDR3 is CASSLRDTYQDSQFF. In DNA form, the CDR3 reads TGTGCCAGCAGCTTAAGGGACACCTATCAAGACTCGCAGTTCTTC.

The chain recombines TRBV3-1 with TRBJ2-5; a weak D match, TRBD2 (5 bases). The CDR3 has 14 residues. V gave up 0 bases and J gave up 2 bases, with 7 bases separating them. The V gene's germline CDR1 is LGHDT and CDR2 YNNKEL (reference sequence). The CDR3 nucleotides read TGTGCCAGCAGCCAAGATGGCGGGCAAGAGACCCAGTACTTC. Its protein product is CASSQDGGQETQYF.

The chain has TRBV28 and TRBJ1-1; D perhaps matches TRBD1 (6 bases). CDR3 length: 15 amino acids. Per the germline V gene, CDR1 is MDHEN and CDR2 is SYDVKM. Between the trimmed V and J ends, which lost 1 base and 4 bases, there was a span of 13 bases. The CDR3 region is CASSLSEGGGTEAFF. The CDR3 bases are TGTGCCAGCAGTTTATCCGAAGGGGGGGGCACTGAAGCTTTCTTT.

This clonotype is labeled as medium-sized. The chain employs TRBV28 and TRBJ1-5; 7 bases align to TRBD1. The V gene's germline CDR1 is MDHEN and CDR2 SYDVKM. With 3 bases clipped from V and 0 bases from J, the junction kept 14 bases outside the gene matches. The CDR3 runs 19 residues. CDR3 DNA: TGTGCCAGCAGTTTCCGACCCCCGACAGGGCTGTATAGCAATCAGCCCCAGCATTTT. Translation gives CASSFRPPTGLYSNQPQHF.

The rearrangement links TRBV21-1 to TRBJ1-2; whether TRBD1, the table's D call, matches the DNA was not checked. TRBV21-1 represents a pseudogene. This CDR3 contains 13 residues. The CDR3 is CASSKVGGDGYTF. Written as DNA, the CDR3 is TGTGCCAGCAGCAAAGTTGGGGGCGATGGCTACACCTTC.

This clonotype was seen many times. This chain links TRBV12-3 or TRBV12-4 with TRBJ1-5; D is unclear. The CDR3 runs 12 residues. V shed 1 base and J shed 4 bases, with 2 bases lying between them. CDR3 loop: CASSLVNQPQHF. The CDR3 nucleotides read TGTGCCAGCAGTTTAGTTAATCAGCCCCAGCATTTT.

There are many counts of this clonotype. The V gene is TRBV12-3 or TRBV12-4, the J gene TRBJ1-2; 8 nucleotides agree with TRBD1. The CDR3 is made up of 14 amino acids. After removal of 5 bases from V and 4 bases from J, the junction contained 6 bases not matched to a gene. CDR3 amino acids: CASSHQGASYGYTF. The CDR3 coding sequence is TGTGCCAGCAGTCATCAGGGGGCCAGCTATGGCTACACCTTC.

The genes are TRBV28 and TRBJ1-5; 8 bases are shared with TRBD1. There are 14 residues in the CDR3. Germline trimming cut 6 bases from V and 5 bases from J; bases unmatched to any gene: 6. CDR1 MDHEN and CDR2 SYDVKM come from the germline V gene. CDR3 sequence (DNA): TGTGCCAGCAGACAAGACAGGGGAGATCAGCCCCAGCATTTT. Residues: CASRQDRGDQPQHF.

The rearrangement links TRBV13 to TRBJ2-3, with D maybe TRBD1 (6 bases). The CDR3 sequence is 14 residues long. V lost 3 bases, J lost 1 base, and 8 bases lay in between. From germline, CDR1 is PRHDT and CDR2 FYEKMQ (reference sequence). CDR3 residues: CASSLGARTDTQYF. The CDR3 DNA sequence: TGTGCCAGCAGCTTGGGGGCCCGCACAGATACGCAGTATTTT. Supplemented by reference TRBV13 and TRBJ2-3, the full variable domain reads AAGVIQSPRHLIKEKRETATLKCYPIPRHDTVYWYQQGPGQDPQFLISFYEKMQSDKGSIPDRFSAQQFSDYHSELNMSSLELGDSALYFCASSLGARTDTQYFGPGTRLTVL.

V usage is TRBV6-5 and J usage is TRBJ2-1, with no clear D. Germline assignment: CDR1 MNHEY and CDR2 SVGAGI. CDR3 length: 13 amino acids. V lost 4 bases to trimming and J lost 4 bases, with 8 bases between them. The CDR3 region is CASSSDTYNEQFF. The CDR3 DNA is TGTGCCAGCAGTTCCGACACGTACAATGAGCAGTTCTTC.

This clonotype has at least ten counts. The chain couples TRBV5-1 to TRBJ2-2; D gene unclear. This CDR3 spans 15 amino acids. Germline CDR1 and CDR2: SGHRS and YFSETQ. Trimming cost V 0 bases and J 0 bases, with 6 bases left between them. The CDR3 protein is CASSLDRANTGELFF. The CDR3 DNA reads TGCGCCAGCAGCTTGGATCGCGCGAACACCGGGGAGCTGTTTTTT.

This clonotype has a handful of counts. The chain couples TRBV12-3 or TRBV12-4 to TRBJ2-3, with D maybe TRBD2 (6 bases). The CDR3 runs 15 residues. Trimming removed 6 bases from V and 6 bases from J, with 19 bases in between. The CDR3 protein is CASSPGGGSLDTQYF. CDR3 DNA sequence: TGTGCCAGCAGCCCCGGTGGGGGGAGTTTGGATACGCAGTATTTT.

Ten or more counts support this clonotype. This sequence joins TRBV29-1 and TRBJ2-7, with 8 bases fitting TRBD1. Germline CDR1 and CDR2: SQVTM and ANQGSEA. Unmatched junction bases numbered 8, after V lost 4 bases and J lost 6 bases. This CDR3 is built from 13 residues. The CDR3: CSVAPTGDGEQYF. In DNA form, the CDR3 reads TGCAGCGTTGCCCCGACAGGGGACGGCGAGCAGTACTTC.

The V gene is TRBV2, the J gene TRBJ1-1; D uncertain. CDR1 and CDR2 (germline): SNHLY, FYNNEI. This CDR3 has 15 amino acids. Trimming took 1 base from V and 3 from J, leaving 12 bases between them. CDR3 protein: CASSEGREVDTEAFF. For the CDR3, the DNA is TGTGCCAGCAGTGAAGGGCGCGAAGTGGACACTGAAGCTTTCTTT.

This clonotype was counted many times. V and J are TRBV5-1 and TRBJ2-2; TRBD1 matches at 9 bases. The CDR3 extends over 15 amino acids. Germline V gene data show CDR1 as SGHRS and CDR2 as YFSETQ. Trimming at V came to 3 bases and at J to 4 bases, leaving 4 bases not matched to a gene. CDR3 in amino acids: CASSWDRAGTGELFF. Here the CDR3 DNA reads TGCGCCAGCAGCTGGGACAGGGCGGGCACCGGGGAGCTGTTTTTT.

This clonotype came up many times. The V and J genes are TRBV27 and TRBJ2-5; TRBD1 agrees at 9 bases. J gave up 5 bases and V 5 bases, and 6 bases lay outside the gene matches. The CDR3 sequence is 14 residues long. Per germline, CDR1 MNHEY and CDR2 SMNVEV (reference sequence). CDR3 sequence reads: CASSIGTGRETQYF. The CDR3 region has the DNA TGTGCCAGCAGTATCGGGACAGGGAGGGAGACCCAGTACTTC.

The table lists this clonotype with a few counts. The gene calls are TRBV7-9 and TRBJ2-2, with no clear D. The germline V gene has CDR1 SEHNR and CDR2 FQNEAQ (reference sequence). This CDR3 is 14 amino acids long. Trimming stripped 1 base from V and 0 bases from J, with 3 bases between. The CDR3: CASSLETNTGELFF. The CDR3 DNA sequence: TGTGCCAGCAGCTTAGAGACGAACACCGGGGAGCTGTTTTTT.

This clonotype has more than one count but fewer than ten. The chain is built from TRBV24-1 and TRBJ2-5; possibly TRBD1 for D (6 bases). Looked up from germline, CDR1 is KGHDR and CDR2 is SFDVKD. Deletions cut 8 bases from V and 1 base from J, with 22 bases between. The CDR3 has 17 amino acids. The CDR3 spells CATTINRAAGIQETQYF. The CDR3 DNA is TGTGCCACCACCATAAACAGGGCCGCAGGAATCCAAGAGACCCAGTACTTC.

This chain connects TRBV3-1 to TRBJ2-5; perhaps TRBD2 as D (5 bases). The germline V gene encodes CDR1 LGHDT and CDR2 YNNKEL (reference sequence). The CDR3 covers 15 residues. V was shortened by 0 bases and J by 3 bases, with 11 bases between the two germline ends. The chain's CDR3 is CASSQDLASKETQYF. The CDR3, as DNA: TGTGCCAGCAGCCAAGATTTGGCTAGCAAAGAGACCCAGTACTTC.

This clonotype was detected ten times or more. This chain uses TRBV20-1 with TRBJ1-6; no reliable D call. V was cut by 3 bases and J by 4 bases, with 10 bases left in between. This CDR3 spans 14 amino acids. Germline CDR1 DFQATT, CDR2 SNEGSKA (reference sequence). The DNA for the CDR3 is TGCAGTGCTAGTCGGAGCGAATATAATTCACCCCTCCACTTT. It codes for CSASRSEYNSPLHF.

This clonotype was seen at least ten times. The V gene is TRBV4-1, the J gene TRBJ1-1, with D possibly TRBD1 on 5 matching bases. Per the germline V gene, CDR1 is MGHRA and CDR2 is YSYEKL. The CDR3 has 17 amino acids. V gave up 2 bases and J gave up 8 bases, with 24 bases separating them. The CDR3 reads CASSQMFLRDDSREAFF. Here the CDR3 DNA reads TGCGCCAGCAGCCAAATGTTCCTCCGGGACGATTCTCGAGAAGCTTTCTTT.

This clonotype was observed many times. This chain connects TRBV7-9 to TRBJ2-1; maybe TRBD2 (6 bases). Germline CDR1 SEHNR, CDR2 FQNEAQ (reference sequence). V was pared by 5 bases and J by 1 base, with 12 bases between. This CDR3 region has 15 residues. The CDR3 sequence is CASSHGGASYNEQFF. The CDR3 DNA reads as TGTGCCAGCAGCCACGGGGGAGCATCCTACAATGAGCAGTTCTTC.